One and the same sample provided the 18 T cell receptor beta chains below, sequenced in a study of control samples from healthy donors and cancer patients. Method: immunoSEQ multiplex PCR; TCRdb's copy keeps in-frame clones and lacks some. In the table there are approximately 58,000 clones, around 90% of which are singletons. Sequenced input: PBMCs. The receptors were sampled from a man in his 60s with head and neck cancer.

The chain uses TRBV25-1 and TRBJ1-3; weak D call: TRBD1 (5 bases). This CDR3 is 15 amino acids long. The germline CDR1 and CDR2 sequences are MGHDK and SYGVNS. V lost 1 base, J lost 3 bases, and 10 bases lay in between. The CDR3, as DNA: TGTGCCAGCAGTGAATTCCGGGGGGGTGGAAACACCATATATTTT. Its translation is CASSEFRGGGNTIYF.

The chain combines TRBV7-9 with TRBJ1-6; D is possibly TRBD1 (6 bases). This CDR3 region has 15 residues. Trimming pared 5 bases from V and 10 bases from J, leaving 18 bases between. Germline CDR1 and CDR2: SEHNR and FQNEAQ (reference sequence). CDR3 nucleotide sequence: TGTGCCAGCAGCCCTCCTGAGGGGGTTCGCTCACCCCTCCACTTT. Protein sequence: CASSPPEGVRSPLHF.

J is TRBJ2-2 and V is TRBV18, with D tentatively TRBD2 (5 bases). Trimming stripped 4 bases from V and 4 bases from J, with 22 bases between. The CDR3 contains 18 residues. CDR1 is KGHSH and CDR2 is LQKENI in the germline V gene. CDR3 in amino acids: CASSRETIGRKSTGELFF. DNA of the CDR3: TGTGCCAGCTCACGGGAGACAATCGGACGGAAGAGCACCGGGGAGCTGTTTTTT.

This chain joins TRBV19 and TRBJ1-3, with D uncertain. The CDR3 is 14 amino acids. Trimming shortened V by 5 bases and J by 0 bases, and 8 bases separated the two germline ends. Germline lookup yields CDR1 LNHDA and CDR2 SQIVND (reference sequence). Here the CDR3 DNA reads TGTGCCAGTAGTTACCTCTACTCTGGAAACACCATATATTTT. Translation gives CASSYLYSGNTIYF.

This chain links TRBV19 with TRBJ1-3, with TRBD1 as a possible D gene (5 bases). The CDR3 consists of 14 residues. V lost 9 bases and J lost 0, with 12 bases in between. Per the germline V gene, CDR1 is LNHDA and CDR2 is SQIVND (reference sequence). The CDR3 DNA is TGTGCCAGCGTTGGGACCATCTCTGGAAACACCATATATTTT. This gives the protein CASVGTISGNTIYF.

CDR3 nucleotide sequence: TGTGCCAGCAGCTTAAATCGGTTGGACCCCTCCTACGAGCAGTACTTC. Translated: CASSLNRLDPSYEQYF. The chain has TRBV7-2 and TRBJ2-7; D gene unclear. Germline V gene data show CDR1 as SGHTA and CDR2 as FQGNSA. The CDR3 runs to 16 residues. V was clipped by 2 bases and J by 0 bases, with 14 bases between them. Looking up the rest from reference TRBV7-2 and TRBJ2-7 gives the full variable domain: GAGVSQSPSNKVTEKGKDVELRCDPISGHTALYWYRQSLGQGLEFLIYFQGNSAPDKSGLPSDRFSAERTGGSVSTLTIQRTQQEDSAVYLCASSLNRLDPSYEQYFGPGTRLTVT.

This chain links TRBV6-2 or TRBV6-3 with TRBJ2-7; D ambiguous. CDR3 length: 12 amino acids. Per germline, CDR1 MNHEY and CDR2 SVGEGT. Trimming removed 4 bases at V and 3 bases at J, with 7 bases between. The CDR3 coding sequence is TGTGCCAGCAGTTCATTCATCTACGAGCAGTACTTC. Translation: CASSSFIYEQYF.

The chain links TRBV5-1 to TRBJ2-1, with 10 nucleotides matching TRBD1. The J segment lost 7 bases and the V segment lost 4 bases, leaving 11 bases of the junction unmatched. The CDR3 totals 16 residues. Germline lookup yields CDR1 SGHRS and CDR2 YFSETQ. The CDR3 sequence is CASSNAPGQGMNEQFF. The DNA of the CDR3 is TGCGCCAGCAGCAACGCTCCGGGACAGGGGATGAATGAGCAGTTCTTC.

The chain recombines TRBV7-2 with TRBJ2-1; 11 bases align to TRBD2. This CDR3 is built from 13 residues. V was pared by 4 bases and J by 7 bases, with 0 bases of the junction left unmatched. The V gene's germline CDR1 is SGHTA and CDR2 FQGNSA. Written as DNA, the CDR3 is TGTGCCAGCAGCTGGACTAGCGGGAATGAGCAGTTCTTC. Its translation is CASSWTSGNEQFF.

A single count supports this clone. The chain employs TRBV10-3 and TRBJ1-5; D gene ambiguous. The ends were cut back, 2 bases at V and 2 bases at J, with 7 bases in the middle. The CDR3 covers 14 residues. Germline V gives CDR1 ENHRY, CDR2 SYGVKD. The CDR3 sequence is CAISEGQRNQPQHF. In nucleotides, the CDR3 is TGTGCCATCAGTGAGGGGCAGCGCAATCAGCCCCAGCATTTT.

This clone was counted a single time. The V and J genes are TRBV7-3 and TRBJ2-3, with TRBD2 matching over 10 bases. This CDR3 is 16 amino acids long. CDR1 and CDR2 (germline): SGHTA, FQGTGA. V lost 2 bases and J lost 2; bases outside the gene matches: 4. CDR3: CASSLALAGPTDTQYF. The CDR3, as DNA: TGTGCCAGCAGCTTAGCACTAGCGGGGCCCACAGATACGCAGTATTTT. The entire variable domain, with the rest obtained from reference TRBV7-3 and TRBJ2-3, is as follows: GAGVSQTPSNKVTEKGKYVELRCDPISGHTALYWYRQSLGQGPEFLIYFQGTGAADDSGLPNDRFFAVRPEGSVSTLKIQRTERGDSAVYLCASSLALAGPTDTQYFGPGTRLTVL.

The chain is built from TRBV27 and TRBJ1-3; TRBD1 might be the D (5 bases). CDR3 size: 17 residues. CDR1 and CDR2 (germline): MNHEY, SMNVEV (reference sequence). Trimming pared 7 bases from V and 2 bases from J, leaving 21 bases between. The CDR3 is CASKTLGTPGPGNTIYF. The CDR3 coding sequence is TGTGCCAGCAAGACCCTAGGGACTCCCGGACCTGGAAACACCATATATTTT.

The genes are TRBV6-5 and TRBJ2-7; the match to TRBD2 covers 9 bases. CDR3 length: 15 amino acids. The V gene's germline CDR1 is MNHEY and CDR2 SVGAGI. V was pared by 1 base and J by 6 bases, with 7 bases of the junction left unmatched. The CDR3 DNA follows: TGTGCCAGCAGTTACTTGAGCGGGAGGAGAGGCGAGCAGTACTTC. This gives the protein CASSYLSGRRGEQYF.

This clone was found a few times. V is TRBV11-1 and J is TRBJ1-1; no firm D call. Deletions cut 3 bases from V and 2 bases from J, with 7 bases between. The V gene's germline CDR1 is SGHAT and CDR2 FQDESV (reference sequence). The CDR3 has 13 residues. The CDR3 bases are TGTGCCAGCAGCTTCGGGATAAACACTGAAGCTTTCTTT. It codes for CASSFGINTEAFF.

The V call is TRBV18, the J call TRBJ2-7; D is undetermined. CDR3 length equals 13 residues. Germline CDR1 KGHSH, CDR2 LQKENI. Trimming shortened V by 3 bases and J by 4 bases, and 10 bases separated the two germline ends. The CDR3 here is CASSPTILYEQYF. CDR3 nucleotide sequence: TGTGCCAGCTCACCGACCATCTTATACGAGCAGTACTTC.

V gene TRBV30 combines with J gene TRBJ2-1, with TRBD1 identical over 12 bases. The CDR3 totals 17 residues. The germline gives CDR1 GTSNPN, CDR2 SVGIG (reference sequence). V was pared by 1 base and J by 0 bases, with 4 bases of the junction left unmatched. CDR3 amino acids: CAWSGGQGASSYNEQFF. DNA for the CDR3: TGTGCCTGGAGTGGGGGACAGGGGGCGAGCTCCTACAATGAGCAGTTCTTC.

The chain recombines TRBV27 with TRBJ2-7; TRBD1 matches 9 bases. In germline, CDR1 is MNHEY, CDR2 SMNVEV (reference sequence). J gave up 2 bases and V 6 bases, and 17 bases lay outside the gene matches. The CDR3 is 18 amino acids. CDR3 nucleotide sequence: TGTGCCAGCAGCCTTAGGGGGACAGGGATGATGATAACCTACGAGCAGTACTTC. It specifies CASSLRGTGMMITYEQYF.

The J gene is TRBJ2-7, the V gene TRBV5-4; D might be TRBD1 (6 bases). Germline V gene data show CDR1 as SGHNT and CDR2 as YYREEE (reference sequence). Deletions cut 0 bases from V and 2 bases from J, with 12 bases between. The length of the CDR3 is 15 residues. CDR3: CASSLADRLPYEQYF. CDR3 coding DNA: TGTGCCAGCAGCTTGGCTGACAGGTTACCCTACGAGCAGTACTTC.